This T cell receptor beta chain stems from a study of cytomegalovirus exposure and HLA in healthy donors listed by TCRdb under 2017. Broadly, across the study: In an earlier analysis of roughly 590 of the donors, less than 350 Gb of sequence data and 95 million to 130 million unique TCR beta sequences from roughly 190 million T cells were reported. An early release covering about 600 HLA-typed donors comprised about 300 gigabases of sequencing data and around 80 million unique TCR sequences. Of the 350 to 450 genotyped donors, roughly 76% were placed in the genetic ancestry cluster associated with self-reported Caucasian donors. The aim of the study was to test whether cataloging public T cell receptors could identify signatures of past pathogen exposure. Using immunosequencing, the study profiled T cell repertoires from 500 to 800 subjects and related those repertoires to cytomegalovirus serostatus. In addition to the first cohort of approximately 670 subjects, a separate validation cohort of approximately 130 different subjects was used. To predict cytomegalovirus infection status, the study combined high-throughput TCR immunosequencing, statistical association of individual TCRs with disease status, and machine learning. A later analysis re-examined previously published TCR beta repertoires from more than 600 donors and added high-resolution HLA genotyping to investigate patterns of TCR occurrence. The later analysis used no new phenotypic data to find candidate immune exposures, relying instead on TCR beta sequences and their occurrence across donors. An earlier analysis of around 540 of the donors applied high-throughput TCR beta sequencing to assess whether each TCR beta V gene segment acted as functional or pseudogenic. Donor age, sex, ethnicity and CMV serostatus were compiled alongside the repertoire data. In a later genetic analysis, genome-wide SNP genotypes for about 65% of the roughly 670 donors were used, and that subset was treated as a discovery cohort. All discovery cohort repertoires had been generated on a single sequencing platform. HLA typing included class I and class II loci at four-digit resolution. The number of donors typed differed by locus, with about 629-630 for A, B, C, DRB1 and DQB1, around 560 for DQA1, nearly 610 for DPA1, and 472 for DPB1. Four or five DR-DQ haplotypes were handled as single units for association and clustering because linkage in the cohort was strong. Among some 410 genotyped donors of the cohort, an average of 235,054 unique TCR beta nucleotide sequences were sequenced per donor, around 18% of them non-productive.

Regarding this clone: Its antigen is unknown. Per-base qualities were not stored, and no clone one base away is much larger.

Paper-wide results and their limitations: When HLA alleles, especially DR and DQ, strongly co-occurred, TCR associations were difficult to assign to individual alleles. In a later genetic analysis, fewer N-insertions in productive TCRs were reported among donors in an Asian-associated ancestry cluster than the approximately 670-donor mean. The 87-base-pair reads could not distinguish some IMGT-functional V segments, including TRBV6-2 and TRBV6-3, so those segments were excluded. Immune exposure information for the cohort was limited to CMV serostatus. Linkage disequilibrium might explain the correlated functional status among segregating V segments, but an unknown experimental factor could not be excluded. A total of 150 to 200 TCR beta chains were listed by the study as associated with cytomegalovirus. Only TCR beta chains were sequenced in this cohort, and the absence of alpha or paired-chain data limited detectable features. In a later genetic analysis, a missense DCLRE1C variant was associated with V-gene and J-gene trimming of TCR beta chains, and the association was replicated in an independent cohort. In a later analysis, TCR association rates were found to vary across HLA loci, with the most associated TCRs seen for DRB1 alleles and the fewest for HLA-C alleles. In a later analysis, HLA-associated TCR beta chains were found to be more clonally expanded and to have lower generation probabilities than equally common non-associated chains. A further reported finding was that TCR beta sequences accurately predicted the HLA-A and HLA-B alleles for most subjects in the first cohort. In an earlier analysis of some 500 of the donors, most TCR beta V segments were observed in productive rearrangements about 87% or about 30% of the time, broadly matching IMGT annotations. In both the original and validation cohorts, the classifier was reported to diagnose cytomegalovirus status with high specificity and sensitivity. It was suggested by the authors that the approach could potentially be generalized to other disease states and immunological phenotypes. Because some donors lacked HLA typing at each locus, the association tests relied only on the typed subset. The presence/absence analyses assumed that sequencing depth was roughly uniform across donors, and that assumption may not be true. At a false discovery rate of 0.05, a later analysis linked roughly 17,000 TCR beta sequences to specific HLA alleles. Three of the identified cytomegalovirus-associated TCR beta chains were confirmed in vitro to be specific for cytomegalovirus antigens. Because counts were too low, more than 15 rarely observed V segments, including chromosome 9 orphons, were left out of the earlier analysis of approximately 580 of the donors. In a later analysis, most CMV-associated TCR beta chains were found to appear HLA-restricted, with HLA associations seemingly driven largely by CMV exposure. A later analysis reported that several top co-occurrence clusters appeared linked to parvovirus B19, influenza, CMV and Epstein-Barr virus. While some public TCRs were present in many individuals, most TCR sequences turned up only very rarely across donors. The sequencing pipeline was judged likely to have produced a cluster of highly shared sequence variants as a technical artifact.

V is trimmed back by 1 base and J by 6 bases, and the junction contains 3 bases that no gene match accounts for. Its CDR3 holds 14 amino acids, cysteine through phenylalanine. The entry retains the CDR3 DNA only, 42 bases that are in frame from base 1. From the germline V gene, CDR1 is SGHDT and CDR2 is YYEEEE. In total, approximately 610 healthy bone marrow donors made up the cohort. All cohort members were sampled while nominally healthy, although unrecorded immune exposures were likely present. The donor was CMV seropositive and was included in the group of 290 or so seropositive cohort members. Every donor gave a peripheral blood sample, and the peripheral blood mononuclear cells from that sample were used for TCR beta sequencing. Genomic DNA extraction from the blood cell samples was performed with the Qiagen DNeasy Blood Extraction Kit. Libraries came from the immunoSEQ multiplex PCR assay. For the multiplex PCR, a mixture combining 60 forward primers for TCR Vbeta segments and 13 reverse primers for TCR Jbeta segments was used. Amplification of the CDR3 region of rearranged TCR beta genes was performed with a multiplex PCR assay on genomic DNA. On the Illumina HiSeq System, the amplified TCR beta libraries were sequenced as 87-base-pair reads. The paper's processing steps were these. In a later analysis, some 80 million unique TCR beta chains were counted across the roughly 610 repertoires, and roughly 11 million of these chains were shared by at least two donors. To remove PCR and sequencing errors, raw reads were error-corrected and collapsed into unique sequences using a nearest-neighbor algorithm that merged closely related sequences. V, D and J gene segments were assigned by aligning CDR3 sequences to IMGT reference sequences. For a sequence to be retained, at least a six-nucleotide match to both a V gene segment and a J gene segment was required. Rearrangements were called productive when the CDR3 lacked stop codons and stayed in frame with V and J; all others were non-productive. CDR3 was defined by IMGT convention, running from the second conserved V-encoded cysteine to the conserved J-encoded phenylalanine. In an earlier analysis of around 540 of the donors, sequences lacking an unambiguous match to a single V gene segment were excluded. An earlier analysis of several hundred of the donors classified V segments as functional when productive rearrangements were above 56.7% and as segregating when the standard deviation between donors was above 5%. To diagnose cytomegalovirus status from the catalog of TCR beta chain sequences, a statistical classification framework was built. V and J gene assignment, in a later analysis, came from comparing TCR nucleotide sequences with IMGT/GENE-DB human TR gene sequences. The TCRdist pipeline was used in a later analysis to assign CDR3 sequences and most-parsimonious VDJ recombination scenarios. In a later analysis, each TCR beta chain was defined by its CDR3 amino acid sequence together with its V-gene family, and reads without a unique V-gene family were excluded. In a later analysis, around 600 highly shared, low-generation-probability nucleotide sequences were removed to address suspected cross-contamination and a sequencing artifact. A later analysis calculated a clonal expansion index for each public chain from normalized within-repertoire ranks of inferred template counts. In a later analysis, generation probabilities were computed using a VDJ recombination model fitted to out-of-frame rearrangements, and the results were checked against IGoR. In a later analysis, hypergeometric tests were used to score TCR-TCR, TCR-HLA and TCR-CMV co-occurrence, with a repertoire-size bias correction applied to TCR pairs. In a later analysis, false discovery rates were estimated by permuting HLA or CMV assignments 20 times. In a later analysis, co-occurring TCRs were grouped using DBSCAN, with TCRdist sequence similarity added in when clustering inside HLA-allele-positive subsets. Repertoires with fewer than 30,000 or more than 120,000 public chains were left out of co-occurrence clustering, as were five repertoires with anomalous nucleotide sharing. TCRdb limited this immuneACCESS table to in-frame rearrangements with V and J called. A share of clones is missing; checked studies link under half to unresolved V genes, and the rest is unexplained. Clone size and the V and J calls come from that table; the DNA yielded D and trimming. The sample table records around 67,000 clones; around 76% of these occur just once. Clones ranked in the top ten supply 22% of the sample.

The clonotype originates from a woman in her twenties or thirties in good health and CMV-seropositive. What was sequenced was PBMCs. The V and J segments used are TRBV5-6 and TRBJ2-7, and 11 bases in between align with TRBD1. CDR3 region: CASSLPGQGVEQYF. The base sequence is TGTGCCAGCAGCTTGCCGGGACAGGGGGTCGAGCAGTACTTC.